The source of this T cell receptor beta chain is a study of OX40 agonist ivuxolimab in advanced cancers. For the study at large: Patients receiving dose escalation had hepatocellular carcinoma, melanoma, renal cell or head and neck cancer.

Collection of blood occurred at baseline, at cycle 4 day 1, and at cycle 7 day 1. The data were produced by immunoSEQ multiplex PCR, yet TCRdb's version contains in-frame clones alone and is incomplete. The table shows some 60,000 clones, with 90% to 95% occurring only once. On this clone: Its antigen is not known.

V was trimmed by 5 bases and J by 6 bases, leaving 14 bases between them. There are 13 residues in the CDR3. Germline CDR1 and CDR2: SGHRS and YFSETQ. Points from the study as a whole: Partial responders receiving 0.1-3.0 mg/kg showed among the lowest clonal expansion. Clones of CD4+ and CD8+ blood T cells grew by week 6 at doses of 0.1 to 3.0 mg/kg.

The starting material was CD4+ or CD8+ T cells sorted from blood, obtained in a trial of the OX40 agonist ivuxolimab. This rearrangement joins TRBV5-1 to TRBJ1-1, with D possibly TRBD1 on 6 matching bases. The clonotype originates from an adult with an advanced solid tumor such as melanoma, head and neck, liver or kidney cancer. The CDR3 coding sequence is TGCGCCAGCAGGCCAGGGGAAATGGCTGAAGCTTTCTTT. Residues: CASRPGEMAEAFF.